The next 21 T cell receptor beta chains were all read from a single sample in a study of T cell repertoires in cytomegalovirus infection. A single record per CDR3 protein comes from TCRdb applying MiXCR to the reads. The table shows about 260,000 distinct CDR3 sequences, with 9.1% occurring only once. The sequencing sample was made of PBMCs. Source of these receptors: a human donor in good health (CMV status not recorded). Some clones in this sample may be carry-over from other donors' samples.

This clonotype turned up a few times. As DNA, the CDR3 is TGTGCCAGTACCAACCAGTTGAGGGCAGCTTTCTTT. Translated: CASTNQLRAAFF. The chain employs TRBV19 and TRBJ1-1; no clear D. The germline gives CDR1 LNHDA, CDR2 SQIVND (reference sequence). The CDR3 is made up of 12 amino acids. Trimming cost V 7 bases and J 10 bases, with 16 bases left between them.

This chain connects TRBV5-6 to TRBJ2-7; TRBD2 is a possible D gene (6 bases). The CDR3 runs to 15 residues. Germline V gene sequence: CDR1 SGHDT, CDR2 YYEEEE. V lost 2 bases to trimming and J lost 0 bases, with 12 bases between them. CDR3 residues: CASSFDKGLSYEQYF. The CDR3 coding sequence is TGTGCCAGCAGCTTTGATAAGGGACTCTCCTACGAGCAGTACTTC.

This clonotype was observed a handful of times. The chain has TRBV5-4 and TRBJ2-1; D gene unclear. The CDR3 runs to 12 residues. V lost 1 base to trimming and J lost 9 bases, with 8 bases between them. Germline CDR1 reads SGHNT; CDR2 reads YYREEE (reference sequence). Here the CDR3 reads CASSLTVAEQFF. The CDR3 DNA follows: TGTGCCAGCAGCTTGACCGTGGCTGAGCAGTTCTTC.

This clonotype has a count of ten or more. The chain carries TRBV7-2 and TRBJ1-2, with D perhaps TRBD1 (6 bases). Trimming removed 6 bases from V and 5 bases from J, with 13 bases in between. Germline V gives CDR1 SGHTA, CDR2 FQGNSA. CDR3 size: 13 residues. This CDR3 reads CASSTTGNYGYTF. The CDR3 DNA is TGTGCCAGCAGTACTACAGGGAATTATGGCTACACCTTC.

This clonotype showed up many times. The rearrangement joins TRBV7-8 to TRBJ2-7; D is possibly TRBD2 (7 bases). CDR1 SGHVS and CDR2 FQNEAQ come from the germline V gene. This CDR3 is built from 14 residues. V was pared by 3 bases and J by 3 bases, with 12 bases between. As DNA, the CDR3 is TGTGCCAGCAGCTTGGGGGCTAGCGGCTACGAGCAGTACTTC. Its translation is CASSLGASGYEQYF.

This clonotype was counted a few times. The CDR3 DNA reads TGTGCCAGCAGACGGGAAGACACCGGGGAGCTGTTTTTT. Its protein product is CASRREDTGELFF. The gene calls are TRBV12-3 or TRBV12-4 and TRBJ2-2; a weak D match, TRBD2 (5 bases). Trimming shortened V by 6 bases and J by 3 bases, and 8 bases separated the two germline ends. This CDR3 has 13 amino acids.

This clonotype was seen many times. V gene TRBV28 combines with J gene TRBJ1-2; D is undetermined. V shed 3 bases and J shed 4 bases, with 12 bases lying between them. The CDR3 covers 14 residues. In germline, CDR1 is MDHEN, CDR2 SYDVKM. The CDR3 reads CASSFNGRSYGYTF. For the CDR3, the DNA is TGTGCCAGCAGTTTTAATGGGCGGAGCTATGGCTACACCTTC.

In this sample, this clonotype turned up many times. The gene calls are TRBV7-2 and TRBJ2-3; possible D gene TRBD2, 5 bases. Germline CDR1 reads SGHTA; CDR2 reads FQGNSA. Deletions cut 5 bases from V and 7 bases from J, with 22 bases between. The length of the CDR3 is 16 residues. The CDR3: CASSPQTSGLANTQYF. CDR3 coding DNA: TGTGCCAGCAGCCCTCAGACCAGCGGTTTAGCGAATACGCAGTATTTT.

With regard to this clonotype: With a much larger clone just one base away, this may be a read error. The V gene is TRBV6-5, the J gene TRBJ1-1; D is uncertain. The V end was cut by 5 bases, the J end by 3 bases, with 10 bases between. The CDR3 runs to 13 residues. Germline CDR1 is MNHEY and CDR2 is SVGAGI. CDR3: CASSDYPDTEAFF. The CDR3, as DNA: TGTGCCAGCAGTGACTACCCGGACACTGAAGCTTTCTTT.

This clonotype was detected many times. This sequence joins TRBV20-1 and TRBJ2-7; 10 bases line up with TRBD1. Germline CDR1 is DFQATT and CDR2 is SNEGSKA (reference sequence). The ends lost 6 bases at V and 5 bases at J; junction bases unmatched: 10. This CDR3 is 14 amino acids long. The CDR3 sequence: CSAARGTGAHEQYF. The CDR3 bases are TGCAGTGCCGCCAGGGGGACAGGGGCCCACGAGCAGTACTTC.

The V gene is TRBV12-3 or TRBV12-4, the J gene TRBJ1-5; 8 nucleotides line up with TRBD1. This CDR3 contains 15 residues. V was pared by 6 bases and J by 6 bases, with 10 bases of the junction left unmatched. CDR3 DNA sequence: TGTGCCAGCAGCTCCCAGGGGGCGGAAAGTCAGCCCCAGCATTTT. Its translation: CASSSQGAESQPQHF.

This rearrangement joins TRBV24-1 to TRBJ2-2, with 10 bases lining up with TRBD1. Trimming took 4 bases from V and 0 from J; bases not matched to a gene: 4. The CDR3 consists of 17 residues. Germline CDR1 is KGHDR and CDR2 is SFDVKD. The CDR3, as DNA: TGTGCCACCAGTGAATCGACAGGGGGCGCGAACACCGGGGAGCTGTTTTTT. Amino acids: CATSESTGGANTGELFF.

This clonotype came up many times. This rearrangement joins TRBV7-2 to TRBJ1-3; D is uncertain. There are 15 residues in the CDR3. From germline, CDR1 is SGHTA and CDR2 FQGNSA. V lost 5 bases to trimming and J lost 0 bases, with 11 bases between them. The CDR3 loop is CASSIRTYSGNTIYF. In DNA, the CDR3 is TGTGCCAGCAGCATCAGGACGTACTCTGGAAACACCATATATTTT.

A few counts support this clonotype. The chain uses TRBV7-9 and TRBJ1-1; TRBD1 might be the D (5 bases). The CDR3 consists of 14 residues. CDR1 is SEHNR, CDR2 FQNEAQ, per germline (reference sequence). The germline V and J ends were trimmed by 6 bases and 0 bases, with 11 bases remaining between them. DNA for the CDR3: TGTGCCAGCAGACGAGACAGCCTGAACACTGAAGCTTTCTTT. This encodes CASRRDSLNTEAFF. The full variable domain, completed using reference TRBV7-9 and TRBJ1-1, is DTGVSQNPRHKITKRGQNVTFRCDPISEHNRLYWYRQTLGQGPEFLTYFQNEAQLEKSRLLSDRFSAERPKGSFSTLEIQRTEQGDSAMYLCASRRDSLNTEAFFGQGTRLTVV.

This clonotype was recorded many times. CDR3 sequence reads: CASRPGIEAFF. The CDR3 DNA reads as TGTGCCAGCAGGCCGGGGATAGAAGCTTTCTTT. The chain has TRBV7-2 and TRBJ1-1, with D hard to call. Looked up from germline, CDR1 is SGHTA and CDR2 is FQGNSA. The CDR3 extends over 11 amino acids. V shed 6 bases and J shed 8 bases, with 10 bases lying between them. Using reference TRBV7-2 and TRBJ1-1 for the parts outside the CDR3, the full variable domain is GAGVSQSPSNKVTEKGKDVELRCDPISGHTALYWYRQSLGQGLEFLIYFQGNSAPDKSGLPSDRFSAERTGGSVSTLTIQRTQQEDSAVYLCASRPGIEAFFGQGTRLTVV.

There are many counts of this clonotype. The rearrangement uses TRBV28 and TRBJ2-1; TRBD1 aligns across 7 bases. The germline CDR1 and CDR2 sequences are MDHEN and SYDVKM. The CDR3 runs to 12 residues. The V segment lost 1 base and the J segment 15 bases; nucleotides outside the gene matches: 6. The CDR3: CASSLSGQSRFF. CDR3 sequence (DNA): TGTGCCAGCAGTTTATCGGGACAGTCGCGGTTCTTC.

This clonotype was seen a few times. The J gene is TRBJ2-3, the V gene TRBV18; perhaps TRBD1 as D (6 bases). The CDR3 has 14 amino acids. The germline V and J ends were trimmed by 5 bases and 0 bases, with 9 bases remaining between them. Germline V CDR1 and CDR2: KGHSH, LQKENI. CDR3 in amino acids: CASSSGTSTDTQYF. Written as DNA, the CDR3 is TGTGCCAGCTCATCCGGGACAAGCACAGATACGCAGTATTTT.

This clonotype was detected ten times or more. The chain uses TRBV7-2 and TRBJ2-2; TRBD1 is a possible D gene (5 bases). The CDR3 has 16 residues. CDR1 and CDR2 (germline): SGHTA, FQGNSA. V lost 2 bases to trimming and J lost 3 bases, with 13 bases between them. In DNA form, the CDR3 reads TGTGCCAGCAGCTTATGGCAGGGTATGGACACCGGGGAGCTGTTTTTT. Its translation: CASSLWQGMDTGELFF.

The gene calls are TRBV14 and TRBJ2-7, with 7 bases that match TRBD1. With V trimmed by 1 base and J by 3 bases, 9 bases remained unmatched. The length of the CDR3 is 16 residues. Germline V gene data show CDR1 as SGHDN and CDR2 as FVKESK. The CDR3 sequence: CASSQVPETGYYEQYF. CDR3 sequence (DNA): TGTGCCAGCAGCCAAGTACCGGAGACAGGGTACTACGAGCAGTACTTC.

Only a few counts were recorded for this clonotype. The genes are TRBV10-3 and TRBJ1-5, with D hard to call. Looked up from germline, CDR1 is ENHRY and CDR2 is SYGVKD. This CDR3 is 14 amino acids long. Trimming removed 0 bases at V and 3 bases at J, with 6 bases between. The CDR3 sequence is CAISESTDNQPQHF. The CDR3 bases are TGTGCCATCAGTGAGTCAACAGACAATCAGCCCCAGCATTTT.

The sample holds many counts of this clonotype. V and J are TRBV7-2 and TRBJ2-1, with 9 bases fitting TRBD2. Germline V lookup: CDR1 SGHTA, CDR2 FQGNSA. This CDR3 is 16 amino acids long. J was trimmed by 3 bases and V by 5 bases; bases with no gene match: 8. CDR3 protein: CASSPIAGVIYNEQFF. CDR3 bases: TGTGCCAGCAGCCCGATAGCGGGGGTTATCTACAATGAGCAGTTCTTC.